The clone carrying this TCR beta chain was seen a single time. Its specificity is unknown. This sample is drawn from a study of OX40 agonist ivuxolimab in advanced cancers. Whole-study context: Participants averaged approximately 65 years of age (range roughly 23 to 79) and were around 80% male. Three patients, one with hepatocellular carcinoma and two with cutaneous melanoma, achieved partial responses.

The table came from immunoSEQ multiplex PCR; TCRdb's copy has only in-frame clones and leaves some out. The data hold roughly 73,000 clones, with around 88% observed a single time. Overall study results and limits: Nonresponders, in some cases, also had low normalized T-cell clonal expansion. At doses 0.1 to 3.0 mg/kg, CD4+ and CD8+ clones expanded.

CDR3 length: 14 residues. The germline gives CDR1 SGHTA, CDR2 FQGTGA. Trimming stripped 4 bases from V and 3 bases from J, with 11 bases between. The source is an adult with an advanced solid tumor such as melanoma, head and neck, liver or kidney cancer. This rearrangement joins TRBV7-3 to TRBJ2-3; the D gene could be TRBD1 or TRBD2 (6 bases each). This sample comprised CD4+ or CD8+ T cells sorted from blood, obtained in a trial of the OX40 agonist ivuxolimab. The CDR3 DNA follows: TGTGCCAGCAGCTCCGTAGGGGGGACAGATACGCAGTATTTT. Translated, it gives CASSSVGGTDTQYF. The full variable domain, rest sourced from reference TRBV7-3 and TRBJ2-3, is GAGVSQTPSNKVTEKGKYVELRCDPISGHTALYWYRQSLGQGPEFLIYFQGTGAADDSGLPNDRFFAVRPEGSVSTLKIQRTERGDSAVYLCASSSVGGTDTQYFGPGTRLTVL.